The next 9 T cell receptor beta chains were all read from a single sample in a study of blood T cell repertoires in COVID-19. Using immunoSEQ multiplex PCR, the repertoire was profiled, and TCRdb retains in-frame clones only, with some absent. The sample lists thousands of clones; around nine tenths were seen once. Sequencing was carried out using peripheral blood. The receptors come from a human donor in a cohort sampled during active COVID-19.

The chain combines TRBV3-1 (or the pseudogene TRBV3-2) with TRBJ2-2, with 8 bases that match TRBD2. CDR1 is LGHDT and CDR2 is YNNKEL in the germline V gene (reference sequence). V lost 1 base to trimming and J lost 4 bases; unmatched junction nucleotides: 5. The CDR3 is made up of 16 amino acids. DNA of the CDR3: TGTGCCAGCAGCCAAGGGGCTCTAGCGGGCACCGGGGAGCTGTTTTTT. Encoded protein: CASSQGALAGTGELFF.

This clone was recorded only once. The CDR3: CASSTLRTADYGYTF. CDR3 bases: TGTGCCAGCAGTACACTTCGGACAGCGGACTATGGCTACACCTTC. The chain has TRBV2 and TRBJ1-2; tentative D call: TRBD1 (6 bases). CDR1 SNHLY and CDR2 FYNNEI come from the germline V gene. Trimming stripped 5 bases from V and 3 bases from J, with 16 bases between. This CDR3 has 15 residues. The full variable domain, in which reference TRBV2 and TRBJ1-2 provide the parts outside the CDR3, is EPEVTQTPSHQVTQMGQEVILRCVPISNHLYFYWYRQILGQKVEFLVSFYNNEISEKSEIFDDQFSVERPDGSNFTLKIRSTKLEDSAMYFCASSTLRTADYGYTFGSGTRLTVV.

This sequence joins TRBV5-6 and TRBJ2-7; D is uncertain. Trimming took 0 bases from V and 4 from J, leaving 8 bases between them. Germline V gene lookup returns CDR1 SGHDT and CDR2 YYEEEE. This CDR3 spans 13 amino acids. The DNA for the CDR3 is TGTGCCAGCAGCTTGGCCTCCGAGTACGAGCAGTACTTC. Protein product: CASSLASEYEQYF.

The V gene is TRBV11-3, the J gene TRBJ2-7, with a weak D call TRBD1 (6 bases). V lost 4 bases to trimming and J lost 6 bases, with 13 bases between them. The CDR3 covers 13 residues. Looked up from germline, CDR1 is SGHNT and CDR2 is YENEEA. The DNA for the CDR3 is TGTGCCAGCAGCTCGGGTTGGGGGCTCGAGCAGTACTTC. Translated, it gives CASSSGWGLEQYF.

This sequence joins TRBV6-5 and TRBJ2-1, with 7 bases matching TRBD2. The germline CDR1 and CDR2 sequences are MNHEY and SVGAGI. The CDR3 has 15 amino acids. After removal of 4 bases from V and 2 bases from J, the junction contained 5 bases not matched to a gene. In DNA, the CDR3 is TGTGCCAGCAGTTTGCCCCGGGGGGCCTACAATGAGCAGTTCTTC. As protein: CASSLPRGAYNEQFF.

This clone was seen only once. The chain couples TRBV28 to TRBJ2-1, with 7 bases aligning to TRBD1. Germline CDR1 and CDR2: MDHEN and SYDVKM. J lost 9 bases, V lost 4 bases, and 21 bases had no gene match. The CDR3 has 18 amino acids. The CDR3 here is CASSSRTWTGPRGSEQFF. The DNA for the CDR3 is TGTGCCAGCAGTTCCCGGACTTGGACAGGCCCTAGGGGGAGTGAGCAGTTCTTC.

The V call is TRBV7-9, the J call TRBJ2-2; D is uncertain. The CDR3 length is 11 residues. The V gene's germline CDR1 is SEHNR and CDR2 FQNEAQ (reference sequence). The V end lost 10 bases, the J end lost 1 base, and 4 bases lay between the germline ends. The CDR3 here is CATMNTGELFF. CDR3 coding DNA: TGTGCCACAATGAACACCGGGGAGCTGTTTTTT. The full variable domain, completed using reference TRBV7-9 and TRBJ2-2, is DTGVSQNPRHKITKRGQNVTFRCDPISEHNRLYWYRQTLGQGPEFLTYFQNEAQLEKSRLLSDRFSAERPKGSFSTLEIQRTEQGDSAMYLCATMNTGELFFGEGSRLTVL.

This clone was seen just once. The rearrangement joins TRBV5-1 to TRBJ2-7, with TRBD2 matching over 10 bases. V trimming: 5 bases; J trimming: 2 bases; junction bases outside the gene matches: 7. This CDR3 region has 15 residues. Per the germline V gene, CDR1 is SGHRS and CDR2 is YFSETQ. CDR3 in amino acids: CASRTSGDTTYEQYF. The CDR3 DNA reads TGCGCCAGCAGAACTAGCGGGGACACCACCTACGAGCAGTACTTC.

The chain couples TRBV7-9 to TRBJ1-4; TRBD1 is a possible D gene (6 bases). The V end was cut by 4 bases, the J end by 4 bases, with 16 bases between. CDR1 and CDR2 (germline): SEHNR, FQNEAQ (reference sequence). The CDR3 sequence is 16 residues long. CDR3 region: CASSSRETGRNEKLFF. The CDR3 DNA reads as TGTGCCAGCAGCTCCCGAGAGACAGGACGTAATGAAAAACTGTTTTTT.